These 19 T cell receptor beta chains were all obtained from the same sample, sequenced in a study of T cell responses to AZD1222 COVID-19 vaccine. Only in-frame clones appear in the TCRdb table, and some are missing; sequencing was by immunoSEQ multiplex PCR. The repertoire holds about 120,000 clones, with roughly 90% as singletons. The starting material was peripheral blood, obtained on day 0 of AZD1222 vaccination. These receptors all come from an adult in good health.

The V and J genes are TRBV10-3 and TRBJ2-1, with 7 bases fitting TRBD2. Germline V gives CDR1 ENHRY, CDR2 SYGVKD. The V gene end was trimmed by 3 bases and the J gene end by 6 bases; junction bases not matched to a gene: 8. The CDR3 loop spans 15 amino acids. The CDR3 region has the DNA TGTGCCATCAGTGATAGCCTAGCGGATTTCAATGAGCAGTTCTTC. It translates to CAISDSLADFNEQFF.

Turning to this clone: The germline gene is not matched at one end of the junction; a read error may be the cause. The CDR3: CASSLKGGAEVGVF. CDR3 in DNA: TGTGCCAGCAGCTTGAAGGGGGGAGCGGAGGTTGGGGTCTTC. This sequence joins TRBV5-4 and TRBJ2-1, with D possibly being TRBD1 or TRBD2 (6 bases each). Germline V gene lookup returns CDR1 SGHNT and CDR2 YYREEE (reference sequence). The CDR3 contains 14 residues.

The rearrangement joins TRBV20-1 to TRBJ1-2; D perhaps matches TRBD1 (5 bases). The germline V gene encodes CDR1 DFQATT and CDR2 SNEGSKA (reference sequence). The V gene lost 3 bases and the J gene lost 4 bases, with 18 bases spanning the gap. The CDR3 runs 15 residues. The CDR3 sequence: CSASARSGGGYGYTF. The CDR3 DNA reads as TGCAGTGCTAGTGCCAGGTCGGGTGGGGGCTATGGCTACACCTTC.

The DNA of the CDR3 is TGTGCCAGCAGTGAAGTCTCGGGAGGGCCGATAGCCAAAAACATTCAGTACTTC. It translates to CASSEVSGGPIAKNIQYF. The chain recombines TRBV2 with TRBJ2-4, with 8 bases aligning to TRBD2. Unmatched junction bases numbered 8, after V lost 1 base and J lost 0 bases. The CDR3 totals 18 residues. Germline values: CDR1 SNHLY, CDR2 FYNNEI.

The CDR3 DNA follows: TGTGCCAGCAACCGACAGGGTCTTGAAGCTTTCTTT. Translated: CASNRQGLEAFF. This rearrangement joins TRBV7-9 to TRBJ1-1; 7 positions match TRBD1. CDR1 is SEHNR, CDR2 FQNEAQ, per germline (reference sequence). J lost 7 bases, V lost 7 bases, and 6 bases had no gene match. This CDR3 comprises 12 residues.

The CDR3 region has the DNA TGTGCCAGTAGTATGTCTAGCGGGACCTCCTACGAGCAGTACTTC. Protein product: CASSMSSGTSYEQYF. The V and J genes are TRBV19 and TRBJ2-7; 9 bases align to TRBD2. This CDR3 spans 15 amino acids. Germline V gene data show CDR1 as LNHDA and CDR2 as SQIVND (reference sequence). J was trimmed by 0 bases and V by 3 bases; bases with no gene match: 3.

The chain carries TRBV29-1 and TRBJ1-1, with D possibly matching TRBD1 (6 bases). In germline, CDR1 is SQVTM, CDR2 ANQGSEA. The CDR3 has 14 amino acids. The V and J ends lost 6 bases and 1 base respectively, with 15 bases between them. DNA of the CDR3: TGCAGCGTCCTACTGAACAGGGAGAACACTGAAGCTTTCTTT. It codes for CSVLLNRENTEAFF.

This clone was found many times. The chain carries TRBV5-1 and TRBJ1-4; 8 positions agree with TRBD1. From germline, CDR1 is SGHRS and CDR2 YFSETQ. Unmatched junction bases numbered 4, after V lost 1 base and J lost 8 bases. The CDR3 totals 14 residues. In DNA, the CDR3 is TGCGCCAGCAGCTTGACAGGGGGTTCCGAAAAACTGTTTTTT. Translating it yields CASSLTGGSEKLFF.

V usage is TRBV28 and J usage is TRBJ1-5, with TRBD1 matching 9 bases. Per germline, CDR1 MDHEN and CDR2 SYDVKM. CDR3 length equals 13 residues. J was trimmed by 7 bases and V by 7 bases; bases with no gene match: 5. The CDR3 coding sequence is TGTGCCAGCAAAGGACAGGGGAGACAGCCCCAGCATTTT. Amino acid sequence: CASKGQGRQPQHF.

This clone appeared once. This sequence joins TRBV28 and TRBJ1-1; D ambiguous. The CDR3 loop spans 12 amino acids. V was pared by 2 bases and J by 10 bases, with 11 bases between. The germline V gene has CDR1 MDHEN and CDR2 SYDVKM. The CDR3 protein is CASSLTDLRAFF. DNA for the CDR3: TGTGCCAGCAGTTTAACGGACTTAAGAGCTTTCTTT.

The V gene is TRBV19, the J gene TRBJ2-7; 10 bases align to TRBD1. The ends lost 4 bases at V and 5 bases at J; junction bases unmatched: 5. This CDR3 contains 14 residues. Germline-derived CDR1 and CDR2 are LNHDA and SQIVND (reference sequence). CDR3 nucleotides: TGTGCCAGTAGTAGAAGACAGGGGGCGGACGAGCAGTACTTC. This gives the protein CASSRRQGADEQYF.

V usage is TRBV19 and J usage is TRBJ2-1; 10 nucleotides align to TRBD2. J gave up 4 bases and V 2 bases, and 2 bases lay outside the gene matches. In germline, CDR1 is LNHDA, CDR2 SQIVND (reference sequence). This CDR3 is built from 15 residues. As DNA, the CDR3 is TGTGCCAGTAGTATATCACTAGCGGGGTACAATGAGCAGTTCTTC. Residues: CASSISLAGYNEQFF.

This clone has ten or more counts. The chain links TRBV5-6 to TRBJ2-1, with unresolved D. The CDR3 is 11 amino acids. V lost 3 bases, J lost 8 bases, and 6 bases lay in between. Germline CDR1 reads SGHDT; CDR2 reads YYEEEE. CDR3 nucleotide sequence: TGTGCCAGCAGCTACTCTGATGAGCAGTTCTTC. This translates into CASSYSDEQFF. The variable domain in full, completed from reference TRBV5-6 and TRBJ2-1, reads DAGVTQSPTHLIKTRGQQVTLRCSPKSGHDTVSWYQQALGQGPQFIFQYYEEEERQRGNFPDRFSGHQFPNYSSELNVNALLLGDSALYLCASSYSDEQFFGPGTRLTVL.

V gene TRBV4-1 combines with J gene TRBJ2-1, with D perhaps matching TRBD2 (6 bases). The germline CDR1 and CDR2 sequences are MGHRA and YSYEKL. CDR3 length: 18 residues. V was trimmed by 4 bases and J by 7 bases, leaving 26 bases between them. The CDR3 coding sequence is TGCGCCAGCAGCCCGGGGGTGTTGAAGAGGGGAAGAGGTAATGAGCAGTTCTTC. It codes for CASSPGVLKRGRGNEQFF.

This sequence joins TRBV30 and TRBJ1-2; the match to TRBD1 covers 7 bases. Germline V gives CDR1 GTSNPN, CDR2 SVGIG (reference sequence). Trimming removed 2 bases from V and 6 bases from J; junction bases left unmatched: 18. CDR3 length equals 17 residues. The CDR3: CAWSLFPRVEGADGYTF. CDR3 DNA sequence: TGTGCCTGGAGTTTGTTCCCGAGGGTTGAGGGGGCTGATGGCTACACCTTC. Using reference TRBV30 and TRBJ1-2 for the parts outside the CDR3, the full variable domain is SQTIHQWPATLVQPVGSPLSLECTVEGTSNPNLYWYRQAAGRGLQLLFYSVGIGQISSEVPQNLSASRPQDRQFILSSKKLLLSDSGFYLCAWSLFPRVEGADGYTFGSGTRLTVV.

V is TRBV7-9 and J is TRBJ1-2, with a weak D call TRBD1 (5 bases). V was clipped by 5 bases and J by 4 bases, with 20 bases between them. The V gene's germline CDR1 is SEHNR and CDR2 FQNEAQ (reference sequence). The CDR3 has 16 amino acids. The CDR3 is CASSQGTRAAGYGYTF. CDR3 nucleotide sequence: TGTGCCAGCAGCCAAGGGACCAGGGCAGCCGGCTATGGCTACACCTTC.

The chain has TRBV5-4 and TRBJ2-7; possible D gene TRBD2, 5 bases. The CDR3 totals 14 residues. Germline values: CDR1 SGHNT, CDR2 YYREEE (reference sequence). V lost 4 bases and J 6 bases, leaving 17 bases between the germline ends. In DNA, the CDR3 is TGTGCCAGCAGCGATCGTCCGGGGTATGGCGAGCAGTACTTC. It codes for CASSDRPGYGEQYF.

The V gene is TRBV18, the J gene TRBJ1-2; possible D gene TRBD1, 5 bases. The V gene lost 3 bases and the J gene lost 2 bases, with 13 bases spanning the gap. In germline, CDR1 is KGHSH, CDR2 LQKENI. This CDR3 is built from 15 residues. CDR3 in amino acids: CASSPGGGENYGYTF. The CDR3 coding sequence is TGTGCCAGCTCACCCGGCGGGGGGGAAAACTATGGCTACACCTTC.

The J gene is TRBJ2-7, the V gene TRBV28; a weak D match, TRBD2 (6 bases). Germline V CDR1 and CDR2: MDHEN, SYDVKM. There are 15 residues in the CDR3. V lost 1 base to trimming and J lost 4 bases, with 14 bases between them. The CDR3 DNA reads TGTGCCAGCAGTTTATTTATAGCAGCGGGTTACGAGCAGTACTTC. Encoded protein: CASSLFIAAGYEQYF.